The clone carrying this TCR beta chain was found once. The CDR3 contains 15 residues. V was shortened by 1 base and J by 8 bases, with 14 bases between the two germline ends. Germline V gives CDR1 SGHVS, CDR2 FQNEAQ. This specimen belongs to a study of blood T cell repertoires in COVID-19. About the study: Donors in the United States, Italy and Spain gave samples during acute or convalescent COVID-19. Sources were T cells, B-cell-depleted T cells, or PBMCs; the material itself was cDNA or gDNA.

In the original processing: Nucleated cell number was recorded as an estimate derived from reference gene primer amplification. Assay: immunoSEQ multiplex PCR; the TCRdb copy retains only in-frame clones and omits some. V, J and clone size are those of that table, while D and trimming were read from the DNA. Found here are approximately 100,000 clones, roughly 82% of them singletons; the top ten hold under 8%. V and J are TRBV7-8 and TRBJ1-4; D is perhaps TRBD1 (5 bases). The source material was peripheral blood. This receptor was identified in a woman of 80 years or more with active or convalescent COVID-19. CDR3 in DNA: TGTGCCAGCAGCTTAGGCGGGACGAGAGGGGAAAAACTGTTTTTT. Amino acids: CASSLGGTRGEKLFF.